Each of the 21 T cell receptor beta chains below was sequenced from the same sample in a study of vaccination and CD4 T cells after COVID-19. These receptors' antigens are unknown. Sequence data for DNA of cultured CD4+ T cells were generated by the Oncomine TCR Beta short-read assay. Each CDR3 protein is one row after TCRdb ran MiXCR on the PCR reads. Of about 15,000 distinct CDR3 sequences in the sample, about 69% were seen once. This sample's treatment: roughly 11-day PBMC culture with coronavirus spike peptide pools or control peptides (ViraFEST assay). Sequenced sample: CD4+ T cells from blood, cultured in vitro. The receptors derive from a human donor who had recovered from COVID-19.

The chain employs TRBV21-1 and TRBJ2-7; whether TRBD2, the table's D call, matches the DNA was not checked. TRBV21-1 is listed as a pseudogene. This CDR3 has 17 residues. The CDR3 region is CASSQGPSSGGPYEQYF. DNA for the CDR3: TGTGCCAGCAGCCAAGGCCCTTCTAGCGGGGGGCCTTACGAGCAGTACTTC.

The gene calls are TRBV27 and TRBJ2-5, with 7 bases fitting TRBD1. The CDR3 is 19 residues long. The germline V gene has CDR1 MNHEY and CDR2 SMNVEV (reference sequence). V gave up 6 bases and J gave up 5 bases; unmatched junction bases: 24. The CDR3 DNA follows: TGTGCCAGCAGACCCACACCTTTCCTACCGGGACAGCCAATGGAGACCCAGTACTTC. It specifies CASRPTPFLPGQPMETQYF.

This chain joins TRBV20-1 and TRBJ2-7; 7 nucleotides align to TRBD1. The V and J ends lost 3 bases and 1 base, in that order; junction bases with no gene match: 6. There are 14 residues in the CDR3. Germline values: CDR1 DFQATT, CDR2 SNEGSKA (reference sequence). This CDR3 reads CSASDRVLSYEQYF. The CDR3 DNA is TGCAGTGCTAGCGACAGGGTTTTGTCCTACGAGCAGTACTTC.

The chain has TRBV5-1 and TRBJ2-1, with 12 bases aligning to TRBD2. After removal of 6 bases from V and 7 bases from J, the junction contained 11 bases not matched to a gene. The length of the CDR3 is 16 residues. Germline V gene sequence: CDR1 SGHRS, CDR2 YFSETQ. The CDR3: CASIPLAGGPGNEQFF. CDR3 in DNA: TGCGCCAGCATCCCTCTAGCGGGAGGGCCGGGGAATGAGCAGTTCTTC.

The chain couples TRBV24-1 to TRBJ2-3, with 7 bases aligning to TRBD1. Germline V gives CDR1 KGHDR, CDR2 SFDVKD. This CDR3 is 17 amino acids long. V shed 3 bases, J shed 3 bases, and the junction held 11 bases outside the gene matches. CDR3 loop: CATSDLTGSRTTDTQYF. CDR3 nucleotides: TGTGCCACCAGTGATCTGACAGGGAGTAGGACGACAGATACGCAGTATTTT.

The CDR3 DNA follows: TGTGCCAGCAGTGACCACCTAGGGGGGGCAAATCAGCCCCAGCATTTT. Protein product: CASSDHLGGANQPQHF. The rearrangement uses TRBV25-1 and TRBJ1-5, with a possible D match to TRBD1 (6 bases). Trimming pared 3 bases from V and 4 bases from J, leaving 16 bases between. There are 16 residues in the CDR3. Germline CDR1 and CDR2: MGHDK and SYGVNS.

This clonotype appeared a few times. The chain links TRBV20-1 to TRBJ1-2, with a possible D match to TRBD1 (6 bases). The CDR3 consists of 14 residues. In germline, CDR1 is DFQATT, CDR2 SNEGSKA (reference sequence). The V and J ends lost 0 bases and 6 bases respectively, with 14 bases between them. Here the CDR3 reads CSARDKQGFDGYTF. CDR3 sequence (DNA): TGCAGTGCTAGAGATAAACAGGGATTTGATGGCTACACCTTC.

The chain combines TRBV7-3 with TRBJ2-3; TRBD1 aligns across 9 bases. V lost 2 bases, J lost 8 bases, and 11 bases stayed unmatched. This CDR3 has 16 residues. The germline V gene has CDR1 SGHTA and CDR2 FQGTGA. CDR3 sequence (DNA): TGTGCCAGCAGCTTACGGGCCGGGACAGGGTTTGCTACGCAGTATTTT. It yields the protein CASSLRAGTGFATQYF.

The J gene is TRBJ2-7, the V gene TRBV6-2 or TRBV6-3, with D possibly matching TRBD1 (5 bases). Per the germline V gene, CDR1 is MNHEY and CDR2 is SVGEGT. Trimming pared 2 bases from V and 5 bases from J, leaving 22 bases between. The CDR3 is 17 amino acids. The CDR3 DNA sequence: TGTGCCAGCAGTTACCTCCGTCAGGGAATTTTGGGAAACGAGCAGTACTTC. It is translated as CASSYLRQGILGNEQYF.

This chain links TRBV10-1 with TRBJ1-2, with 8 bases identical to TRBD1. CDR3 length: 16 residues. Trimming at V came to 1 base and at J to 3 bases, leaving 7 bases not matched to a gene. Germline assignment: CDR1 WNHNN and CDR2 SYGVQD (reference sequence). CDR3 coding DNA: TGCGCCAGCAGTGAGTTTTGGACAGGGTATCACTATGGCTACACCTTC. Protein product: CASSEFWTGYHYGYTF.

This clonotype showed up just once. This sequence joins TRBV29-1 and TRBJ2-5; perhaps TRBD2 as D (6 bases). The germline V gene has CDR1 SQVTM and CDR2 ANQGSEA. V lost 5 bases and J lost 4, with 23 bases in between. This CDR3 spans 16 amino acids. CDR3 DNA sequence: TGCAGCGTTTGCCCTTATAGCGGACCTACCTCAGAGACCCAGTACTTC. This codes for CSVCPYSGPTSETQYF.

This clonotype was recorded once. The chain carries TRBV7-3 and TRBJ2-1; 7 nucleotides agree with TRBD1. The V gene end was trimmed by 2 bases and the J gene end by 13 bases; junction bases not matched to a gene: 11. There are 14 residues in the CDR3. In germline, CDR1 is SGHTA, CDR2 FQGTGA. CDR3 sequence (DNA): TGTGCCAGCAGCTTAGAGGGACAGAGTCCGCGACAGTTCTTC. It specifies CASSLEGQSPRQFF.

The CDR3 bases are TGCGCCAGCAGCCAAATTTTAGGGGCCCCCAATCAGCCCCAGCATTTT. Translation gives CASSQILGAPNQPQHF. The rearrangement joins TRBV4-1 to TRBJ1-5; a possible D gene is TRBD1 (5 bases). Germline V gene lookup returns CDR1 MGHRA and CDR2 YSYEKL. V lost 2 bases, J lost 3 bases, and 14 bases lay in between. The CDR3 length is 16 residues.

CDR3 residues: CSANRGDEKLFF. Here the CDR3 DNA reads TGCAGTGCTAACAGGGGGGACGAAAAACTGTTTTTT. This rearrangement joins TRBV20-1 to TRBJ1-4, with 8 bases identical to TRBD1. CDR1 is DFQATT, CDR2 SNEGSKA, per germline (reference sequence). The CDR3 has 12 residues. The V and J ends lost 4 bases and 8 bases, in that order; junction bases with no gene match: 3.

The genes are TRBV28 and TRBJ1-5; 11 bases map to TRBD1. Per germline, CDR1 MDHEN and CDR2 SYDVKM. V lost 3 bases, J lost 6 bases, and 7 bases stayed unmatched. This CDR3 comprises 16 residues. CDR3 in DNA: TGTGCCAGCAGTTTTATGGGACAGGGGGAGAGTCAGCCCCAGCATTTT. Translating gives CASSFMGQGESQPQHF.

This chain connects TRBV6-1 to TRBJ1-1; D not resolved. The V and J ends lost 7 bases and 5 bases respectively, with 8 bases between them. From germline, CDR1 is MNHNS and CDR2 SASEGT. This CDR3 comprises 11 residues. The DNA of the CDR3 is TGTGCCAGCACCATCAAGACTGAAGCTTTCTTT. It yields the protein CASTIKTEAFF.

The genes are TRBV2 and TRBJ1-6; D gene ambiguous. CDR3 length: 13 amino acids. In germline, CDR1 is SNHLY, CDR2 FYNNEI. Trimming removed 7 bases from V and 6 bases from J, with 10 bases in between. In DNA form, the CDR3 reads TGTGCCAGCATGGGCGGACGTAATTCACCCCTCCACTTT. Amino acid sequence: CASMGGRNSPLHF.

Concerning this clonotype itself: Sequence at one end of the junction differs from germline and may be a read error. The chain couples TRBV7-6 to TRBJ2-5; D gene ambiguous. The length of the CDR3 is 13 residues. CDR1 SGHVS and CDR2 FNYEAQ come from the germline V gene. CDR3 amino acids: CASSPLQQETQYF. The DNA for the CDR3 is TGTGCTAGCAGCCCCCTACAGCAAGAGACCCAGTACTTC.

The chain links TRBV6-2 or TRBV6-3 to TRBJ1-5; 8 bases line up with TRBD1. This CDR3 comprises 15 residues. The J segment lost 4 bases and the V segment lost 5 bases, leaving 7 bases of the junction unmatched. In germline, CDR1 is MNHEY, CDR2 SVGEGT. CDR3 amino acids: CASSLRQGPNQPQHF. The CDR3 bases are TGTGCCAGCAGTCTTCGACAGGGGCCGAATCAGCCCCAGCATTTT.

The V and J genes are TRBV24-1 and TRBJ1-5; D remains ambiguous. The CDR3 covers 16 residues. Germline CDR1 and CDR2: KGHDR and SFDVKD. Trimming removed 2 bases from V and 1 base from J, with 11 bases in between. CDR3 loop: CATSDSEPLSNQPQHF. In DNA, the CDR3 is TGTGCCACCAGTGATTCAGAGCCATTGAGCAATCAGCCCCAGCATTTT.

This clonotype was detected once. The gene calls are TRBV27 and TRBJ1-2; TRBD1 matches 10 bases. The CDR3 runs to 13 residues. The germline V gene encodes CDR1 MNHEY and CDR2 SMNVEV (reference sequence). The ends lost 4 bases at V and 4 bases at J; junction bases unmatched: 0. The CDR3 reads CASSWTGGYGYTF. CDR3 nucleotide sequence: TGTGCCAGCAGTTGGACAGGGGGCTATGGCTACACCTTC.